The entry below gives a single T cell receptor beta chain sequence along with its context. No antigen is known for it. The sample originates from a study of T cells after yellow fever vaccination. Points from the study as a whole: Faster peaking, at day 5 versus 15, marked a secondary response that was weaker. Post-booster samples contained most primary-vaccination clones (more than 95% CD4, approximately 88% CD8). A small share of clonotypes appeared in both CD4 and CD8 compartments.

Germline values: CDR1 SQVTM, CDR2 ANQGSEA. V was clipped by 5 bases and J by 3 bases, with 9 bases between them. CDR3 size: 12 residues. TCRdb reanalysed the 5' RACE reads using MiXCR and keeps one entry per CDR3 protein. The table lists more than 350,000 distinct CDR3 sequences, 11% of them singletons, with roughly 18% in the top ten. The TCR sequence derives from a man aged 18 to 29 who received the YFV17D yellow fever vaccine. J is TRBJ2-3 and V is TRBV29-1; D perhaps matches TRBD1 (6 bases). The source was PBMCs, collected on the day of the first yellow fever vaccination. CDR3 sequence reads: CSVPRGTDTQYF. The CDR3 bases are TGCAGCGTTCCCAGGGGTACAGATACGCAGTATTTT.